This section outlines one T cell receptor beta chain sequence together with its context. Antigen specificity is unknown. This entry is derived from a study of metastatic and nonmetastatic thyroid tumors. Study at large: Repertoire comparison spanned blood and tumor or nodule tissue of malignant and benign thyroid patients.

V shed 2 bases and J shed 4 bases, with 8 bases lying between them. Germline CDR1 DFQATT, CDR2 SNEGSKA (reference sequence). The CDR3 consists of 12 residues. Study-level findings and limits: The reported finding was significantly higher TCR beta diversity in malignant thyroid tumors relative to benign nodules, in blood and tumor.

As processed by the authors: Building a distant-metastasis classifier for papillary thyroid cancer drew on CDR3 differences across clinicopathological groups. Using MiXCR, TCRdb re-called clones from the PCR reads. V and J calls and clone size were set by TCRdb, not the authors. This table holds more than 6,000 clones, more than 15% found once. No patient had received any treatment before thyroid surgery. The material sequenced was tumor tissue. This TCR was recovered from a male donor with papillary thyroid cancer or a benign thyroid nodule (not recorded which). Some clones in this sample may be carry-over from other donors' samples. The genes are TRBV20-1 and TRBJ2-5, with D possibly TRBD2 on 5 matching bases. The CDR3 region is CSARPLAETQYF. The CDR3 nucleotides are TGCAGTGCTAGACCTCTAGCAGAGACCCAGTACTTC.